These 24 T cell receptor beta chains were all obtained from the same sample, sequenced in a study of regulatory T cells. Findings and limits, study-wide: Hydrophobic residues at CDR3 positions 6 and 7 were enriched in conventional CD4+ T cells of CD3G-deficient patients.

Amplification used 52 TRBV primers and 13 TRBJ primers. Clones were sequenced by immunoSEQ multiplex PCR, and TCRdb holds only the in-frame ones, with some missing. Of nearly 30,000 clones listed, around 92% were seen once; the top ten hold about 1.6%. These receptors' antigens are unknown. Sample: conventional CD4+ T cells sorted from blood. These receptor sequences come from a person aged 18 to 35 with CD3G deficiency.

The chain is built from TRBV7-9 and TRBJ2-5; TRBD2 agrees at 7 bases. After removal of 1 base from V and 4 bases from J, the junction contained 6 bases not matched to a gene. The CDR3 contains 15 residues. In germline, CDR1 is SEHNR, CDR2 FQNEAQ (reference sequence). The CDR3 region is CASSLGAGYAETQYF. The CDR3, as DNA: TGTGCCAGCAGCTTAGGAGCGGGATACGCAGAGACCCAGTACTTC.

J is TRBJ2-2 and V is TRBV6-5; the D is unclear. Germline CDR1 MNHEY, CDR2 SVGAGI. This CDR3 is 11 amino acids long. The ends were cut back, 4 bases at V and 7 bases at J, with 4 bases in the middle. Here the CDR3 reads CASSWRGELFF. The DNA of the CDR3 is TGTGCCAGCAGTTGGCGCGGGGAGCTGTTTTTT.

This chain links TRBV5-1 with TRBJ2-3, with D unclear. The CDR3 sequence is 15 residues long. Between the trimmed V and J ends, which lost 0 bases and 0 bases, there was a span of 8 bases. Germline CDR1 SGHRS, CDR2 YFSETQ. The CDR3 spells CASSLGASSTDTQYF. CDR3 coding DNA: TGCGCCAGCAGCTTGGGAGCGTCTAGCACAGATACGCAGTATTTT.

This clone came up a few times. The V gene is TRBV19, the J gene TRBJ1-1; TRBD1 agrees at 8 bases. The CDR3 contains 16 residues. CDR1 and CDR2 from the germline V gene are LNHDA and SQIVND (reference sequence). The V gene end was trimmed by 6 bases and the J gene end by 7 bases; junction bases not matched to a gene: 16. The CDR3 protein is CASSSGSGQGFGEAFF. The CDR3 DNA is TGTGCCAGTAGCTCAGGGTCCGGACAGGGTTTTGGTGAAGCTTTCTTT.

This chain links TRBV5-1 with TRBJ2-1; D might be TRBD1 (6 bases). Germline loops: CDR1 SGHRS, CDR2 YFSETQ. The CDR3 is 15 amino acids. V dropped 0 bases and J dropped 6 bases, with 13 bases sitting between them. The CDR3 region has the DNA TGCGCCAGCAGCTTGGTAGGGGGAGTCGGCAATGAGCAGTTCTTC. Translating gives CASSLVGGVGNEQFF.

V gene TRBV5-1 combines with J gene TRBJ1-1; 8 nucleotides line up with TRBD1. Germline-derived CDR1 and CDR2 are SGHRS and YFSETQ. After removal of 2 bases from V and 1 base from J, the junction contained 4 bases not matched to a gene. CDR3 size: 15 residues. The CDR3: CASSFTGGGNTEAFF. In DNA, the CDR3 is TGCGCCAGCAGCTTTACAGGGGGAGGGAACACTGAAGCTTTCTTT.

J is TRBJ1-2 and V is TRBV11-2; tentative D call: TRBD1 (6 bases). This CDR3 spans 16 amino acids. Trimming removed 5 bases at V and 8 bases at J, with 24 bases between. Germline assignment: CDR1 SGHAT and CDR2 FQNNGV. The CDR3 coding sequence is TGTGCCAGCAGCCTCCACGGGGGGGGCGTGGGAGGAGGCTACACCTTC. This gives the protein CASSLHGGGVGGGYTF. The full variable domain, completed using reference TRBV11-2 and TRBJ1-2, is EAGVAQSPRYKIIEKRQSVAFWCNPISGHATLYWYQQILGQGPKLLIQFQNNGVVDDSQLPKDRFSAERLKGVDSTLKIQPAKLEDSAVYLCASSLHGGGVGGGYTFGSGTRLTVV.

The table lists this clone with a count of one. This chain links TRBV5-1 with TRBJ1-4; tentatively, D is TRBD1 (6 bases). This CDR3 region has 14 residues. The germline V gene encodes CDR1 SGHRS and CDR2 YFSETQ. The V end was cut by 3 bases, the J end by 3 bases, with 9 bases between. The CDR3 DNA is TGCGCCAGCAGCTGGGGGCTGGCTAATGAAAAACTGTTTTTT. This sequence encodes CASSWGLANEKLFF. Full variable domain (outside the CDR3, taken from reference TRBV5-1 and TRBJ1-4): KAGVTQTPRYLIKTRGQQVTLSCSPISGHRSVSWYQQTPGQGLQFLFEYFSETQRNKGNFPGRFSGRQFSNSRSEMNVSTLELGDSALYLCASSWGLANEKLFFGSGTQLSVL.

The chain links TRBV7-2 to TRBJ1-3; no definite D call. The CDR3 contains 15 residues. V lost 5 bases and J lost 2, with 13 bases in between. Germline lookup yields CDR1 SGHTA and CDR2 FQGNSA. As DNA, the CDR3 is TGTGCCAGCAGCGGAGGGCGCCAGCCTGGAAACACCATATATTTT. Protein: CASSGGRQPGNTIYF.

The CDR3: CAWSYPDRVIEKLFF. The CDR3 coding sequence is TGTGCCTGGAGTTACCCCGATAGGGTGATTGAAAAACTGTTTTTT. J is TRBJ1-4 and V is TRBV30; D not certain. There are 15 residues in the CDR3. The ends were cut back, 2 bases at V and 7 bases at J, with 17 bases in the middle. In germline, CDR1 is GTSNPN, CDR2 SVGIG (reference sequence). The whole variable domain, filled in from reference TRBV30 and TRBJ1-4, reads SQTIHQWPATLVQPVGSPLSLECTVEGTSNPNLYWYRQAAGRGLQLLFYSVGIGQISSEVPQNLSASRPQDRQFILSSKKLLLSDSGFYLCAWSYPDRVIEKLFFGSGTQLSVL.

The chain employs TRBV7-2 and TRBJ1-5, with D uncertain. The V and J ends lost 4 bases and 2 bases respectively, with 12 bases between them. The germline CDR1 and CDR2 sequences are SGHTA and FQGNSA. The CDR3 length is 15 residues. The CDR3 region has the DNA TGTGCCAGCAGCTACGACACTCTCGGCAATCAGCCCCAGCATTTT. Its translation is CASSYDTLGNQPQHF. The full variable domain, its missing parts supplied by reference TRBV7-2 and TRBJ1-5, is GAGVSQSPSNKVTEKGKDVELRCDPISGHTALYWYRQSLGQGLEFLIYFQGNSAPDKSGLPSDRFSAERTGGSVSTLTIQRTQQEDSAVYLCASSYDTLGNQPQHFGDGTRLSIL.

This rearrangement joins TRBV10-3 to TRBJ1-2; 7 nucleotides line up with TRBD1. Germline values: CDR1 ENHRY, CDR2 SYGVKD. Trimming at V came to 5 bases and at J to 6 bases, leaving 15 bases not matched to a gene. The CDR3 sequence is 16 residues long. The CDR3 spells CAISTSGQNLEDGYTF. The CDR3 nucleotides read TGTGCCATCAGTACATCGGGACAGAACCTCGAAGATGGCTACACCTTC.

The rearrangement links TRBV28 to TRBJ2-1, with 7 bases aligning to TRBD2. Germline lookup yields CDR1 MDHEN and CDR2 SYDVKM. V gave up 8 bases and J gave up 7 bases; unmatched junction bases: 11. The CDR3 covers 14 residues. The DNA for the CDR3 is TGTGCCAGCCAGACGGGGGGAGGGAGGAATGAGCAGTTCTTC. Its protein is CASQTGGGRNEQFF.

The chain employs TRBV18 and TRBJ2-5, with 10 nucleotides matching TRBD2. J gave up 6 bases and V 5 bases, and 9 bases lay outside the gene matches. The germline gives CDR1 KGHSH, CDR2 LQKENI. The CDR3 covers 15 residues. The CDR3 here is CASSKASGSLKTQYF. CDR3 DNA: TGTGCCAGCTCAAAGGCTAGCGGGAGTTTAAAGACCCAGTACTTC.

The chain is built from TRBV7-9 and TRBJ2-7; tentative D call: TRBD2 (5 bases). This CDR3 has 13 amino acids. Trimming took off 3 bases at V and 5 bases at J, with 11 bases between the two ends. Germline-derived CDR1 and CDR2 are SEHNR and FQNEAQ (reference sequence). CDR3 amino acids: CASSFSNGNEQYF. In DNA form, the CDR3 reads TGTGCCAGCAGCTTCTCAAACGGGAACGAGCAGTACTTC.

This chain links TRBV5-1 with TRBJ2-3; 10 bases are shared with TRBD1. V shed 4 bases and J 1 base; nucleotides not matched to a gene: 3. Germline values: CDR1 SGHRS, CDR2 YFSETQ. This CDR3 has 15 amino acids. CDR3 loop: CASSPGTGGTDTQYF. The CDR3 DNA reads as TGCGCCAGCAGCCCCGGGACAGGGGGCACAGATACGCAGTATTTT.

The rearrangement links TRBV6-1 to TRBJ2-7, with 7 bases fitting TRBD2. Germline CDR1 MNHNS, CDR2 SASEGT. This CDR3 comprises 13 residues. The V segment lost 6 bases and the J segment 4 bases; nucleotides outside the gene matches: 6. CDR3 sequence reads: CASRGGISYEQYF. The CDR3 DNA is TGTGCCAGCAGGGGGGGGATTTCGTACGAGCAGTACTTC.

V usage is TRBV28 and J usage is TRBJ1-1; 8 positions agree with TRBD1. The CDR3 is 15 amino acids. CDR1 and CDR2 from the germline V gene are MDHEN and SYDVKM. J gave up 1 base and V 4 bases, and 5 bases lay outside the gene matches. CDR3 bases: TGTGCCAGCAGTTACCACGGGACAGGGAACACTGAAGCTTTCTTT. It codes for CASSYHGTGNTEAFF.

A few counts support this clone. A junction end diverges from the germline sequence, so it may reflect a read error. The rearrangement joins TRBV14 to TRBJ1-2; no firm D call. Germline CDR1 SGHDN, CDR2 FVKESK. The CDR3 loop spans 11 amino acids. This CDR3 reads CASSQEWSVDF. The CDR3 nucleotides read TGTGCCAGCAGCCAAGAATGGTCGGTGGACTTC. The entire variable domain, with the rest obtained from reference TRBV14 and TRBJ1-2, is as follows: EAGVTQFPSHSVIEKGQTVTLRCDPISGHDNLYWYRRVMGKEIKFLLHFVKESKQDESGMPNNRFLAERTGGTYSTLKVQPAELEDSGVYFCASSQEWSVDFGSGTRLTVV.

This sequence joins TRBV11-2 and TRBJ2-7; tentatively, D is TRBD1 (5 bases). V gave up 2 bases and J gave up 4 bases, with 6 bases separating them. The CDR3 is 12 amino acids. CDR1 and CDR2 from the germline V gene are SGHAT and FQNNGV. The CDR3 DNA follows: TGTGCCAGCAGCTTAAAGGGGTACGAGCAGTACTTC. As protein: CASSLKGYEQYF.

The chain couples TRBV5-1 to TRBJ2-2; 9 bases are shared with TRBD2. Per germline, CDR1 SGHRS and CDR2 YFSETQ. The CDR3 contains 16 residues. Unmatched junction bases numbered 8, after V lost 3 bases and J lost 5 bases. The CDR3 coding sequence is TGCGCCAGCAGCTATATTCCGGGACTAGCAACCGGGGAGCTGTTTTTT. Translation: CASSYIPGLATGELFF.

This clone occurred once. The V call is TRBV5-1, the J call TRBJ2-3, with TRBD2 matching 8 bases. Germline assignment: CDR1 SGHRS and CDR2 YFSETQ. The length of the CDR3 is 15 residues. V trimming: 0 bases; J trimming: 4 bases; junction bases outside the gene matches: 4. This CDR3 is CASSLATSEADTQYF. CDR3 sequence (DNA): TGCGCCAGCAGCTTGGCGACTAGCGAAGCAGATACGCAGTATTTT.

The V gene is TRBV5-1, the J gene TRBJ2-7; D gene unclear. This CDR3 region has 13 residues. Trimming took 3 bases from V and 0 from J, leaving 7 bases between them. Germline loops: CDR1 SGHRS, CDR2 YFSETQ. The CDR3 protein is CASSSPPSYEQYF. The CDR3 DNA reads as TGCGCCAGCAGCTCACCCCCCTCCTACGAGCAGTACTTC.

The V gene is TRBV28, the J gene TRBJ2-7; D perhaps matches TRBD1 (6 bases). Germline loops: CDR1 MDHEN, CDR2 SYDVKM. The CDR3 length is 13 residues. The V and J ends lost 6 bases and 3 bases respectively, with 12 bases between them. CDR3 in DNA: TGTGCCAGCAGCCGCTGGGACAACTACGAGCAGTACTTC. Residues: CASSRWDNYEQYF.